This T cell receptor beta chain was identified in a study of T cell responses to AZD1222 COVID-19 vaccine. The germline V and J ends were trimmed by 3 bases and 0 bases, with 14 bases remaining between them. The CDR3 spans 15 residues. Per germline, CDR1 SQVTM and CDR2 ANQGSEA. TCRdb's copy holds only in-frame clones and misses some; the assay was immunoSEQ multiplex PCR. The data hold nearly 90,000 clones, with about 89% observed a single time. The chain combines TRBV29-1 with TRBJ1-1, with D perhaps TRBD1 (5 bases). This clonotype originated in an adult who received the AZD1222 COVID-19 vaccine. The source material was peripheral blood, sampled 28 days after the second AZD1222 dose. As DNA, the CDR3 is TGCAGCGTTGATTGGAGGGGCGACATGAACACTGAAGCTTTCTTT. The encoded protein is CSVDWRGDMNTEAFF. The variable domain in full, completed from reference TRBV29-1 and TRBJ1-1, reads SAVISQKPSRDICQRGTSLTIQCQVDSQVTMMFWYRQQPGQSLTLIATANQGSEATYESGFVIDKFPISRPNLTFSTLTVSNMSPEDSSIYLCSVDWRGDMNTEAFFGQGTRLTVV.